This TCR beta chain came from a study of memory CD4+ T cells and cytomegalovirus serostatus. Study findings and constraints: Suggested: most of the CMV-linked TCR signature lies in CD4+ memory cells.

The sort gate was single viable CD3+CD4+CD8-CD45RO+ cells for memory CD4+ T cells. TCRdb's table, derived via immunoSEQ multiplex PCR, lists solely in-frame clones and lacks some. This sample yields about 60,000 clones, of which 70% to 85% are seen a single time; more than 0.75% belongs to the top ten. Germline V gene data show CDR1 as SEHNR and CDR2 as FQNEAQ (reference sequence). Unmatched junction bases numbered 6, after V lost 1 base and J lost 5 bases. The CDR3 has 15 amino acids. As regards this clone: As yet, its antigen is unknown.

V gene TRBV7-9 combines with J gene TRBJ2-5; 8 bases map to TRBD1. The sequenced sample was memory CD4+ T cells from blood. This TCR derives from an adult in good health and CMV-seronegative. CDR3 in DNA: TGTGCCAGCAGCTTAGGTACAGGGGGTACGGAGACCCAGTACTTC. It codes for CASSLGTGGTETQYF.